The 4 T cell receptor beta chains presented below share a single source sample, sequenced in a study of cytomegalovirus exposure and HLA in healthy donors. The PCR made use of 60 Vbeta and 13 Jbeta primers. Repertoires were generated with immunoSEQ multiplex PCR, while TCRdb's copy carries only in-frame clones and drops some. The sample shows 300,000 or so clones, 70% to 90% of them seen only once. Sequencing input: PBMCs. Source of these receptors: a woman in her 40s in good health and CMV-seropositive.

This chain links TRBV6-6 with TRBJ1-2, with a weak D call TRBD1 (6 bases). The V gene's germline CDR1 is MNHNY and CDR2 SVGAGI (reference sequence). The length of the CDR3 is 14 residues. Trimming took 0 bases from V and 6 from J, leaving 11 bases between them. CDR3 loop: CASSYSGGIDGYTF. CDR3 DNA: TGTGCCAGCAGTTACTCAGGGGGAATCGATGGCTACACCTTC.

The CDR3 nucleotides are TGTGCCAGTGCAACTAGCGTTTTCGGGGCCAACGTCCTGACTTTC. This encodes CASATSVFGANVLTF. This chain uses TRBV19 with TRBJ2-6; 7 positions agree with TRBD2. The CDR3 is 15 residues long. CDR1 is LNHDA, CDR2 SQIVND, per germline (reference sequence). Germline trimming cut 8 bases from V and 4 bases from J; bases unmatched to any gene: 8.

The rearrangement links TRBV7-9 to TRBJ1-2, with TRBD1 identical over 10 bases. The CDR3 is 13 amino acids. Germline CDR1 and CDR2: SEHNR and FQNEAQ (reference sequence). V was pared by 8 bases and J by 4 bases, with 4 bases of the junction left unmatched. CDR3 nucleotides: TGTGCCAGCGGCCGGGACAGGGGCTATGGCTACACCTTC. Encoded protein: CASGRDRGYGYTF. The entire variable domain, with the rest obtained from reference TRBV7-9 and TRBJ1-2, is as follows: DTGVSQNPRHKITKRGQNVTFRCDPISEHNRLYWYRQTLGQGPEFLTYFQNEAQLEKSRLLSDRFSAERPKGSFSTLEIQRTEQGDSAMYLCASGRDRGYGYTFGSGTRLTVV.

The DNA for the CDR3 is TGTGCCAGCAGCCGCGTAGAGACTAGCACGGGCGGGGAGACCCAGTACTTC. Residues: CASSRVETSTGGETQYF. This chain uses TRBV9 with TRBJ2-5; TRBD2 aligns across 7 bases. CDR3 length: 17 residues. The V segment lost 4 bases and the J segment 5 bases; nucleotides outside the gene matches: 17. The germline CDR1 and CDR2 sequences are SGDLS and YYNGEE.